The clone carrying this TCR beta chain was counted ten times or more. Antigen unknown. This CDR3 has 11 residues. Germline loops: CDR1 LNHDA, CDR2 SQIVND (reference sequence). Trimming removed 5 bases at V and 11 bases at J, with 12 bases between. The data were taken from a study of glioma-infiltrating T cells. Overall study results and limits: Tissue and blood shared very few CDR3 sequences. Gliomas, especially low-grade, showed above-expected tissue-blood divergence; non-neoplastic patients showed below.

The iRepertoire nested amplicon-rescue multiplex PCR amplified TCR alpha and beta CDR3s from RNA. One-step reverse transcription and amplification started from about 100-400 ng of tissue mRNA or PBMC total RNA. Each CDR3 protein gets one entry after TCRdb re-called the multiplex PCR reads with MiXCR. Found here are 35,000 to 45,000 distinct CDR3 sequences, around 20% of them singletons; the top ten hold more than 5.5%. This clonotype originated in a human donor with low-grade glioma or glioblastoma, undergoing nonglioma brain surgery, or in good health (not recorded which). This chain connects TRBV19 to TRBJ1-1, with D hard to call. The sample consisted of glioma tissue, nonneoplastic brain tissue, or PBMCs (not recorded which). Here the CDR3 reads CASSSETKAFF. The CDR3 bases are TGTGCCAGTAGTTCCGAGACCAAGGCTTTCTTT.